This entry concerns a single T cell receptor (beta chain). What it binds is not known. CDR3 length: 13 amino acids. Germline V gene sequence: CDR1 MDHEN, CDR2 SYDVKM. Trimming took off 10 bases at V and 2 bases at J, with 15 bases between the two ends. Libraries were prepared by immunoSEQ multiplex PCR; TCRdb keeps only in-frame clonotypes and omits some of them. Among 250,000 or so clones listed, 60% to 75% were seen once. Frozen-stored PBMCs produced around 2.2 micrograms of genomic DNA for TCR beta libraries. This entry comes from a study of cytotoxic CD8 clonotypes in ibrutinib-treated CLL. Across the whole study: Across the patients, some eleven were relapsed/refractory, roughly 15 treatment-naive and around 18 IGHV unmutated. Points from the study as a whole: Upon ibrutinib response clonality rose, and upon progression it fell back toward baseline. Sampling of sustained-remission and progressing patients occurred at differing times.

This chain joins TRBV28 and TRBJ2-7; D gene uncertain. The sample in question was PBMCs, obtained after 24 months of ibrutinib treatment. The clonotype comes from a human donor with chronic lymphocytic leukemia. The CDR3 DNA is TGTGCCACCGCGCCACGCCTCACCTACGAGCAGTACTTC. The encoded protein is CATAPRLTYEQYF.